These 13 T cell receptor beta chains were all obtained from the same sample, sequenced in a study of blood T cell repertoires in COVID-19. TCRdb keeps only in-frame clones here, not all; method: immunoSEQ multiplex PCR. Here the sample spans some 180,000 clones, around 79% being singletons. Source material: peripheral blood. The receptors were sampled from a woman aged 40 to 55 with COVID-19, enrolled during active disease.

The V gene is TRBV9, the J gene TRBJ1-2, with 7 bases matching TRBD1. The CDR3 has 14 residues. CDR1 is SGDLS and CDR2 is YYNGEE in the germline V gene. Trimming at V came to 3 bases and at J to 4 bases, leaving 6 bases not matched to a gene. The CDR3 loop reads CASSAAGGTYGYTF. Written as DNA, the CDR3 is TGTGCCAGCAGCGCCGCAGGGGGAACCTATGGCTACACCTTC.

The genes are TRBV19 and TRBJ1-2; D possibly corresponds to TRBD1 (6 bases). CDR1 is LNHDA and CDR2 is SQIVND in the germline V gene (reference sequence). Trimming stripped 5 bases from V and 6 bases from J, with 22 bases between. The CDR3 totals 16 residues. The DNA for the CDR3 is TGTGCCAGTAGTTCACGCCTTAAGGGACAAATTAATGGCTACACCTTC. Residues: CASSSRLKGQINGYTF.

The V gene is TRBV18, the J gene TRBJ1-4, with a weak D call TRBD1 (5 bases). Per the germline V gene, CDR1 is KGHSH and CDR2 is LQKENI. Trimming pared 3 bases from V and 8 bases from J, leaving 16 bases between. The CDR3 extends over 15 amino acids. This chain's CDR3 is CASSPTGQDNEKLFF. CDR3 coding DNA: TGTGCCAGCTCACCTACTGGACAAGACAACGAAAAACTGTTTTTT.

This chain uses TRBV6-5 with TRBJ1-2; D remains unclear. The CDR3 loop spans 15 amino acids. Germline CDR1 MNHEY, CDR2 SVGAGI. V lost 8 bases, J lost 3 bases, and 19 bases lay in between. Written as DNA, the CDR3 is TGTGCCAGCGCGCACTACTCTCGCCCAGACTATGGCTACACCTTC. Translation gives CASAHYSRPDYGYTF.

There are a few counts of this clone. The V call is TRBV19, the J call TRBJ1-6; perhaps TRBD1 as D (6 bases). The germline gives CDR1 LNHDA, CDR2 SQIVND (reference sequence). The CDR3 has 17 amino acids. V lost 6 bases, J lost 0 bases, and 15 bases lay in between. The DNA of the CDR3 is TGTGCCAGTAGCGATACGGGACAAAGCTCCTATAATTCACCCCTCCACTTT. Amino acid sequence: CASSDTGQSSYNSPLHF.

This chain uses TRBV12-3 or TRBV12-4 with TRBJ2-5; D not certain. The CDR3 loop spans 11 amino acids. The ends were cut back, 7 bases at V and 3 bases at J, with 6 bases in the middle. The CDR3: CASTNEETQYF. The CDR3 DNA is TGTGCCAGCACTAATGAAGAGACCCAGTACTTC.

The V gene is TRBV6-5, the J gene TRBJ2-1, with D possibly matching TRBD1 (6 bases). There are 15 residues in the CDR3. The V gene's germline CDR1 is MNHEY and CDR2 SVGAGI. V was trimmed by 6 bases and J by 6 bases, leaving 18 bases between them. The CDR3 sequence: CASSLIILGGNEQFF. The CDR3 DNA reads TGTGCCAGCAGCCTAATCATATTAGGGGGCAATGAGCAGTTCTTC.

J is TRBJ2-3 and V is TRBV6-5; 7 bases are shared with TRBD2. Germline V lookup: CDR1 MNHEY, CDR2 SVGAGI. V dropped 6 bases and J dropped 6; count of bases not matched to a gene: 9. The length of the CDR3 is 14 residues. For the CDR3, the DNA is TGTGCCAGCAGCCGACTGGGGCGGGGGGATACGCAGTATTTT. Amino acids: CASSRLGRGDTQYF.

This clone was counted only a few times. The chain links TRBV12-3 or TRBV12-4 to TRBJ2-7, with 8 positions matching TRBD2. The V segment lost 7 bases and the J segment 6 bases; nucleotides outside the gene matches: 5. The CDR3 has 12 residues. This chain's CDR3 is CASKAGVGEQYF. The CDR3 DNA reads TGTGCCAGCAAAGCGGGAGTCGGCGAGCAGTACTTC.

This rearrangement joins TRBV6-1 to TRBJ1-2; the match to TRBD1 covers 11 bases. CDR3 length: 17 residues. Per the germline V gene, CDR1 is MNHNS and CDR2 is SASEGT. Germline trimming cut 4 bases from V and 0 bases from J; bases unmatched to any gene: 7. In DNA, the CDR3 is TGTGCCAGCAGTGGCCGGGACAGGGGGAAGGCTAACTATGGCTACACCTTC. As protein: CASSGRDRGKANYGYTF.

In this sample, this clone turned up once. This chain joins TRBV18 and TRBJ1-1; D is undetermined. CDR1 KGHSH and CDR2 LQKENI come from the germline V gene. The CDR3 contains 12 residues. V was shortened by 6 bases and J by 5 bases, with 10 bases between the two germline ends. The CDR3 region has the DNA TGTGCCAGCTCCTCCTACGGGACTGAAGCTTTCTTT. Translating it yields CASSSYGTEAFF.

The chain couples TRBV6-5 to TRBJ1-3, with 7 bases lining up with TRBD1. The CDR3 is 14 amino acids. J gave up 5 bases and V 6 bases, and 7 bases lay outside the gene matches. Germline lookup yields CDR1 MNHEY and CDR2 SVGAGI. The CDR3 here is CASRGTGARNTIYF. CDR3 DNA: TGTGCCAGCAGAGGAACAGGGGCCAGAAACACCATATATTTT.

This rearrangement joins TRBV3-1 (or the pseudogene TRBV3-2) to TRBJ2-5, with TRBD2 as a possible D gene (6 bases). Per germline, CDR1 LGHDT and CDR2 YNNKEL (reference sequence). This CDR3 region has 13 residues. V was trimmed by 5 bases and J by 1 base, leaving 8 bases between them. This CDR3 reads CASSTGVQETQYF. The CDR3 coding sequence is TGTGCCAGCAGCACGGGGGTCCAAGAGACCCAGTACTTC.